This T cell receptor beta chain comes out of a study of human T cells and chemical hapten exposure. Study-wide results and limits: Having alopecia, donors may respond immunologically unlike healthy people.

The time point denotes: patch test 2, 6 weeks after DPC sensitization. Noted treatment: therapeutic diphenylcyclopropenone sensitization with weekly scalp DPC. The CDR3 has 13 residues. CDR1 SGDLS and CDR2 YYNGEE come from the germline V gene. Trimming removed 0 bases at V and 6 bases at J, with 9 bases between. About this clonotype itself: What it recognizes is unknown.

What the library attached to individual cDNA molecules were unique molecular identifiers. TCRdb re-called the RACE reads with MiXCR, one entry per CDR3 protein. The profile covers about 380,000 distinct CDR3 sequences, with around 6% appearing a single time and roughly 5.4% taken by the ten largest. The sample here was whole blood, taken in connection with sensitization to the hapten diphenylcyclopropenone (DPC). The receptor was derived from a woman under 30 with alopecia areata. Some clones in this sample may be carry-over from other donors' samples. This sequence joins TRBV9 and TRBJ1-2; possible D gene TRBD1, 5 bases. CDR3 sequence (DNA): TGTGCCAGCAGCGTAGGTCAGGGAAATGGCTACACCTTC. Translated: CASSVGQGNGYTF.